This T cell receptor (beta chain) was sequenced during a study of beta chain features in type 1 diabetes. This clone was recorded at least ten times. The identical CDR3 is also encoded by other nucleotide sequences in the sample. Markers CD45RO/CCR7/CD25/CD127/CD95/CD27 served to sort CD4+ naive, central memory, regulatory and stem cell-like memory cells. Expressed TCRB transcripts were sequenced, since all the RNA that had been isolated was reverse transcribed. Measured with immunoSEQ multiplex PCR; TCRdb has only the in-frame clones, and not every one. The table lists some 330,000 clones, 9.5% to 12% of them singletons. V lost 0 bases, J lost 4 bases, and 6 bases lay in between. The CDR3 is made up of 12 amino acids. The germline V gene has CDR1 GTSNPN and CDR2 SVGIG (reference sequence).

The source of this sequence is a woman in her twenties or thirties in good health. Sequenced sample: naive CD4+ T cells from blood. This chain uses TRBV30 with TRBJ2-5; tentative D call: TRBD1 (5 bases). Here the CDR3 reads CAWSVQGETQYF. DNA of the CDR3: TGTGCCTGGAGTGTCCAGGGAGAGACCCAGTACTTC.